The 25 T cell receptor beta chains below all came from one sample that was sequenced in a study of Graves' ophthalmopathy and Graves' hyperthyroidism. Amplification from RNA transcripts yielded the TCR beta CDR3 regions. First-round RT-PCR used HTBI primers; second-round multiplex PCR followed. From the multiplex PCR reads, TCRdb called clonotypes with MiXCR, one entry per CDR3 protein. The profile shows 600,000 to 700,000 distinct CDR3 sequences, 35% to 50% of them singletons. The sequencing input was peripheral blood. Receptors were obtained from an adult man with Graves' ophthalmopathy.

This clonotype has at least ten counts. The J gene is TRBJ1-1, the V gene TRBV10-3; 7 bases agree with TRBD1. From germline, CDR1 is ENHRY and CDR2 SYGVKD. With 6 bases clipped from V and 0 bases from J, the junction kept 1 base outside the gene matches. The CDR3 is made up of 13 amino acids. This CDR3 is CAIRGGLNTEAFF. The CDR3 DNA follows: TGTGCCATCAGAGGGGGCCTGAACACTGAAGCTTTCTTT.

This clonotype was counted ten times or more. The genes are TRBV20-1 and TRBJ1-1; weak D call: TRBD1 (6 bases). Germline loops: CDR1 DFQATT, CDR2 SNEGSKA (reference sequence). V dropped 2 bases and J dropped 2 bases, with 9 bases sitting between them. The CDR3 has 13 amino acids. CDR3 in amino acids: CSARRDTNTEAFF. The CDR3 DNA is TGCAGTGCTAGACGGGACACAAACACTGAAGCTTTCTTT.

The chain is built from TRBV3-1 and TRBJ2-7, with 8 bases aligning to TRBD2. This CDR3 is built from 15 residues. V gave up 5 bases and J gave up 4 bases; unmatched junction bases: 10. Germline V gives CDR1 LGHDT, CDR2 YNNKEL (reference sequence). The CDR3 DNA follows: TGTGCCAGCAGCAACCAGCGGGGGCCTGGTTACGAGCAGTACTTC. It yields the protein CASSNQRGPGYEQYF.

The chain joins TRBV7-3 to TRBJ1-1, with 7 bases matching TRBD1. Matching the DNA end better, TRBJ2-3 makes the J call doubtful. The CDR3 length is 14 residues. Germline V gene lookup returns CDR1 SGHTA and CDR2 FQGTGA. Here the CDR3 reads CASSSATGADTQYF. As DNA, the CDR3 is TGTGCCAGCAGCTCAGCCACAGGGGCAGATACGCAGTATTTT.

The J gene is TRBJ1-3, the V gene TRBV6-6, with D hard to call. V was cut by 2 bases and J by 0 bases, with 5 bases left in between. The CDR3 has 14 amino acids. The germline gives CDR1 MNHNY, CDR2 SVGAGI (reference sequence). For the CDR3, the DNA is TGTGCCAGCAGTTACCTGAGCTCTGGAAACACCATATATTTT. Translating it yields CASSYLSSGNTIYF.

The chain combines TRBV12-3 or TRBV12-4 with TRBJ1-4; the D gene is possibly TRBD1 (5 bases). The CDR3 length is 15 residues. Trimming removed 7 bases at V and 3 bases at J, with 15 bases between. As DNA, the CDR3 is TGTGCCAGCATAAAACAATGGGGCCCTAATGAAAAACTGTTTTTT. Translated: CASIKQWGPNEKLFF.

Concerning this clonotype itself: A much larger clone differs from this one at a single base, so this may be a read error. CDR3 DNA: TGTGCCAGCAGTGGGGGGGAATTAAAAGCTAACTATGGCTACACCTTC. Amino acids: CASSGGELKANYGYTF. The chain uses TRBV2 and TRBJ1-2; the D gene is possibly TRBD1 (5 bases). V dropped 4 bases and J dropped 0 bases, with 15 bases sitting between them. Germline V lookup: CDR1 SNHLY, CDR2 FYNNEI. This CDR3 spans 16 amino acids.

This clonotype was recorded at least ten times. J is TRBJ2-5 and V is TRBV29-1, with D possibly TRBD1 on 5 matching bases. V was pared by 7 bases and J by 3 bases, with 15 bases between. CDR1 and CDR2 (germline): SQVTM, ANQGSEA. CDR3 size: 13 residues. The CDR3 sequence is CSEFSQGEETQYF. Here the CDR3 DNA reads TGCAGCGAATTCAGCCAGGGTGAAGAGACCCAGTACTTC.

In this sample, this clonotype turned up many times. The chain recombines TRBV7-2 with TRBJ1-6, with 8 bases fitting TRBD1. The CDR3 has 16 amino acids. V trimming: 5 bases; J trimming: 7 bases; junction bases outside the gene matches: 10. The germline V gene encodes CDR1 SGHTA and CDR2 FQGNSA. The CDR3 nucleotides are TGTGCCAGCAGCCAAGACCCGACAGGGGACAATTCACCCCTCCACTTT. Translation: CASSQDPTGDNSPLHF. Drawing the rest from reference TRBV7-2 and TRBJ1-6, the complete variable domain is GAGVSQSPSNKVTEKGKDVELRCDPISGHTALYWYRQSLGQGLEFLIYFQGNSAPDKSGLPSDRFSAERTGGSVSTLTIQRTQQEDSAVYLCASSQDPTGDNSPLHFGNGTRLTVT.

On this clonotype: The CDR3 ends on some other residue instead of the conserved phenylalanine or tryptophan, so this is likely a read error. Because the CDR3's place on the DNA is in doubt, the DNA is left out and the CDR3 is given as listed by TCRdb. The chain joins TRBV11-2 to TRBJ1-6. 9 amino acids form the CDR3, both terminal residues included. Germline V gene sequence: CDR1 SGHAT, CDR2 FQNNGV. CDR3 protein: CASSALTYS.

This clonotype has ten or more counts. The chain employs TRBV6-5 and TRBJ1-2; D not certain. The ends were cut back, 5 bases at V and 5 bases at J, with 15 bases in the middle. The germline gives CDR1 MNHEY, CDR2 SVGAGI. The CDR3 consists of 14 residues. CDR3 in amino acids: CASSKDGSWYGYTF. Here the CDR3 DNA reads TGTGCCAGCAGTAAGGACGGCTCGTGGTATGGCTACACCTTC.

The rearrangement links TRBV20-1 to TRBJ2-7; tentatively, D is TRBD2 (7 bases). V was pared by 5 bases and J by 0 bases, with 17 bases between. Germline loops: CDR1 DFQATT, CDR2 SNEGSKA (reference sequence). CDR3 length: 15 residues. CDR3 sequence (DNA): TGCAGTGCTCGGCTAATGCGGGGGCCCTCCTACGAGCAGTACTTC. This gives the protein CSARLMRGPSYEQYF.

This chain's CDR3 is CASSVWETQYF. CDR3 sequence (DNA): TGTGCCAGCAGCGTTTGGGAGACCCAGTACTTC. V and J are TRBV7-9 and TRBJ2-5; D gene uncertain. Trimming took off 5 bases at V and 5 bases at J, with 6 bases between the two ends. Germline lookup yields CDR1 SEHNR and CDR2 FQNEAQ (reference sequence). CDR3 length: 11 residues.

The rearrangement uses TRBV7-9 and TRBJ2-5; D ambiguous. Germline V gene sequence: CDR1 SEHNR, CDR2 FQNEAQ (reference sequence). The CDR3 runs 14 residues. The V end lost 5 bases, the J end lost 1 base, and 11 bases lay between the germline ends. CDR3 nucleotide sequence: TGTGCCAGCAGCCCCTTTAGTCCCCAAGAGACCCAGTACTTC. It yields the protein CASSPFSPQETQYF.

The chain recombines TRBV20-1 with TRBJ2-3, with a possible D match to TRBD2 (6 bases). The CDR3 is 15 amino acids. V lost 0 bases, J lost 1 base, and 11 bases lay in between. The germline CDR1 and CDR2 sequences are DFQATT and SNEGSKA (reference sequence). The CDR3: CSARDQSGRTDTQYF. The CDR3 nucleotides are TGCAGTGCTAGAGATCAAAGCGGGCGCACAGATACGCAGTATTTT.

This chain connects TRBV19 to TRBJ1-1; a weak D match, TRBD1 (5 bases). Germline lookup yields CDR1 LNHDA and CDR2 SQIVND (reference sequence). Trimming cost V 2 bases and J 6 bases, with 10 bases left between them. CDR3 length equals 13 residues. The CDR3 DNA follows: TGTGCCAGTAGTATACAGGGCGGCCCTGAAGCTTTCTTT. As protein: CASSIQGGPEAFF.

The rearrangement uses TRBV5-1 and TRBJ2-5, with D tentatively TRBD1 or TRBD2 (5 bases each). The V end lost 5 bases, the J end lost 5 bases, and 19 bases lay between the germline ends. The CDR3 has 15 amino acids. The germline V gene encodes CDR1 SGHRS and CDR2 YFSETQ. CDR3 amino acids: CASRRGPDPGETQYF. As DNA, the CDR3 is TGCGCCAGCAGACGGGGACCCGACCCTGGGGAGACCCAGTACTTC.

Many counts were recorded for this clonotype. The J gene is TRBJ2-5, the V gene TRBV20-1; perhaps TRBD1 as D (5 bases). The CDR3 is 11 amino acids. Germline V gene lookup returns CDR1 DFQATT and CDR2 SNEGSKA (reference sequence). The V end was cut by 5 bases, the J end by 5 bases, with 9 bases between. CDR3 sequence: CSASGMETQYF. The CDR3 bases are TGCAGTGCTTCAGGGATGGAGACCCAGTACTTC.

This clonotype was counted a few times. The chain uses TRBV2 and TRBJ2-5, with a weak D call TRBD2 (7 bases). The CDR3 extends over 14 amino acids. Germline V CDR1 and CDR2: SNHLY, FYNNEI. Trimming pared 6 bases from V and 5 bases from J, leaving 16 bases between. Here the CDR3 reads CASSARGAEETQYF. CDR3 bases: TGTGCCAGCAGCGCCCGGGGGGCCGAGGAGACCCAGTACTTC.

This clonotype was counted at least ten times. In DNA form, the CDR3 reads TGTGCCAGCAGCGTCGGGACAGGGGGCTCTGGCTACACCTTC. Its translation: CASSVGTGGSGYTF. V usage is TRBV9 and J usage is TRBJ1-2; TRBD1 agrees at 12 bases. Germline V gene sequence: CDR1 SGDLS, CDR2 YYNGEE. Trimming at V came to 2 bases and at J to 7 bases, leaving 3 bases not matched to a gene. There are 14 residues in the CDR3.

This clonotype came up a few times. The gene calls are TRBV5-1 and TRBJ1-1; TRBD1 matches 7 bases. Trimming removed 0 bases from V and 7 bases from J; junction bases left unmatched: 9. CDR1 is SGHRS, CDR2 YFSETQ, per germline. The CDR3 runs to 15 residues. The CDR3 reads CASSLAAIRDSEAFF. For the CDR3, the DNA is TGCGCCAGCAGCTTGGCGGCTATCCGGGACAGTGAAGCTTTCTTT.

This clonotype has a handful of counts. This sequence joins TRBV10-3 and TRBJ2-7; D not resolved. Trimming removed 10 bases at V and 0 bases at J, with 10 bases between. The CDR3 runs to 12 residues. Germline CDR1 reads ENHRY; CDR2 reads SYGVKD. DNA for the CDR3: TGTGCCAGCACAGCTAACTCCTACGAGCAGTACTTC. Translation gives CASTANSYEQYF.

By sample share, this clonotype is medium-sized. The rearrangement joins TRBV4-2 to TRBJ1-2, with D hard to call. Germline V gives CDR1 LGHNA, CDR2 YNFKEQ. CDR3 length: 14 amino acids. The V end was cut by 5 bases, the J end by 4 bases, with 14 bases between. CDR3 loop: CASSDTAFGYGYTF. The CDR3, as DNA: TGTGCCAGCAGCGACACAGCTTTCGGCTATGGCTACACCTTC.

The chain recombines TRBV12-3 or TRBV12-4 with TRBJ1-4, with D perhaps TRBD1 (6 bases). This CDR3 contains 15 residues. The V gene lost 4 bases and the J gene lost 8 bases, with 17 bases spanning the gap. The CDR3 sequence: CASSSGPTGDEKLFF. The CDR3, as DNA: TGTGCCAGCAGTTCGGGACCGACAGGAGACGAAAAACTGTTTTTT.

Comments on this clonotype: Being one base from a much bigger clone, this may be a read error. V usage is TRBV19 and J usage is TRBJ1-1, with D unresolved. V gave up 0 bases and J gave up 8 bases, with 10 bases separating them. CDR1 is LNHDA, CDR2 SQIVND, per germline (reference sequence). CDR3 length: 13 amino acids. The CDR3 nucleotides read TGTGCCAGTAGTATAGAAAGACACCGCGAAGCTTTCTTT. Translation: CASSIERHREAFF.